The T cell receptor beta chain described here comes from a study of siplizumab effects on memory and regulatory T cells. This CDR3 is 16 amino acids long. J was trimmed by 4 bases and V by 4 bases; bases with no gene match: 9. Germline V gene data show CDR1 as SGHRS and CDR2 as YFSETQ. The data were produced by immunoSEQ multiplex PCR, yet TCRdb's version contains in-frame clones alone and is incomplete. The sample consists of some 100,000 clones, roughly 96% of them appearing once. What was sequenced was naive CD4+ T cells sorted from blood. The chain is built from TRBV5-1 and TRBJ2-3, with 10 positions matching TRBD2. The sequence was collected from a human donor in good health. The CDR3 nucleotides are TGCGCCAGCAGCATCCAGCTAGCGGGGGACGCAGATACGCAGTATTTT. This codes for CASSIQLAGDADTQYF.